Below, 15 T cell receptor beta chains from the same sample are listed, as sequenced in a study of Ad26.COV2.S vaccination and SARS-CoV-2 variants. Repertoires were generated with immunoSEQ multiplex PCR, while TCRdb's copy carries only in-frame clones and drops some. The table has roughly 330,000 clones, around 90% seen once; the top ten hold over 5%. The treatment is: roughly 20 received Ad26.COV2.S at low or high dose, single or two shots; about 5 received placebo; per-sample allocation not given. Collection of the samples took place on day 63 after the first injection of vaccine or placebo. Sequencing was performed on peripheral blood, taken in a trial of Ad26.COV2.S vaccine versus placebo. These receptors were obtained from a person aged 18-65 years who received the Ad26.COV2.S COVID-19 vaccine or a placebo.

This chain uses TRBV27 with TRBJ1-2; D unclear. Trimming removed 5 bases at V and 6 bases at J, with 13 bases between. The V gene's germline CDR1 is MNHEY and CDR2 SMNVEV (reference sequence). This CDR3 spans 13 amino acids. CDR3 loop: CASSQNRGNGYTF. The CDR3 DNA reads TGTGCCAGCAGTCAGAATCGGGGAAATGGCTACACCTTC.

This clone was observed a handful of times. The DNA of the CDR3 is TGTGCCAGCAGTGAACGGAGTGCGCTTAGTTCACCCCTCCACTTT. This encodes CASSERSALSSPLHF. The chain uses TRBV2 and TRBJ1-6; D unclear. Looked up from germline, CDR1 is SNHLY and CDR2 is FYNNEI. The CDR3 loop spans 15 amino acids. With 2 bases removed from V and 9 bases from J, the gap between germline ends came to 14 bases.

The V gene is TRBV5-8, the J gene TRBJ1-1; perhaps TRBD1 as D (5 bases). V shed 6 bases and J shed 1 base, with 13 bases lying between them. The CDR3 is 14 amino acids. Germline V gene sequence: CDR1 SGHTS, CDR2 YDEGEE. The CDR3 loop reads CASNLGGANTEAFF. The CDR3, as DNA: TGTGCCAGCAACCTTGGAGGGGCGAACACTGAAGCTTTCTTT.

The V gene is TRBV19, the J gene TRBJ1-5; no firm D call. Germline CDR1 LNHDA, CDR2 SQIVND (reference sequence). Trimming took off 6 bases at V and 0 bases at J, with 9 bases between the two ends. The CDR3 contains 14 residues. CDR3 region: CASRVDYSNQPQHF. The DNA for the CDR3 is TGTGCCAGTAGAGTTGATTATAGCAATCAGCCCCAGCATTTT.

This chain connects TRBV12-3 or TRBV12-4 to TRBJ2-5; the D is unclear. V shed 3 bases and J shed 1 base, with 6 bases lying between them. This CDR3 region has 13 residues. CDR3 DNA: TGTGCCAGCAGTTTTTTTGGCCAAGAGACCCAGTACTTC. Protein sequence: CASSFFGQETQYF.

CDR3 DNA: TGTGCCAGCAGTTACTCGGCCACAGATACGCAGTATTTT. Translated, it gives CASSYSATDTQYF. The chain carries TRBV27 and TRBJ2-3; D gene unclear. V lost 4 bases, J lost 2 bases, and 7 bases lay in between. In germline, CDR1 is MNHEY, CDR2 SMNVEV (reference sequence). The CDR3 is made up of 13 amino acids.

CDR3 protein: CASTLQGSDYGYTF. Written as DNA, the CDR3 is TGTGCCAGCACCTTGCAGGGCTCGGACTATGGCTACACCTTC. The chain is built from TRBV28 and TRBJ1-2; possibly TRBD1 for D (5 bases). V was shortened by 7 bases and J by 3 bases, with 15 bases between the two germline ends. The CDR3 contains 14 residues. The V gene's germline CDR1 is MDHEN and CDR2 SYDVKM.

The V call is TRBV4-3, the J call TRBJ1-2; 10 bases fit TRBD1. Per germline, CDR1 LGHNA and CDR2 YSLEER. The ends lost 0 bases at V and 8 bases at J; junction bases unmatched: 9. This CDR3 region has 16 residues. The CDR3 spells CASSQEWTGGFGGYTF. In DNA, the CDR3 is TGCGCCAGCAGCCAAGAATGGACAGGGGGATTTGGGGGCTACACCTTC.

The chain couples TRBV5-8 to TRBJ1-5; 10 bases match TRBD1. Trimming cost V 4 bases and J 7 bases; bases outside gene matches: 11. The CDR3 runs to 16 residues. Looked up from germline, CDR1 is SGHTS and CDR2 is YDEGEE. The CDR3 sequence is CASSPPTGGLLQPQHF. CDR3 sequence (DNA): TGTGCCAGCAGCCCACCGACAGGGGGCCTTCTGCAGCCCCAGCATTTT. The whole variable domain, remainder taken from reference TRBV5-8 and TRBJ1-5, is EAGVTQSPTHLIKTRGQQATLRCSPISGHTSVYWYQQALGLGLQFLLWYDEGEERNRGNFPPRFSGRQFPNYSSELNVNALELEDSALYLCASSPPTGGLLQPQHFGDGTRLSIL.

The V gene is TRBV7-2, the J gene TRBJ2-3, with 10 bases matching TRBD2. Per the germline V gene, CDR1 is SGHTA and CDR2 is FQGNSA. CDR3 size: 15 residues. The trim removed 2 bases at V and 6 bases at J, leaving 5 bases unmatched. This CDR3 reads CASSLYSGGRDTQYF. DNA for the CDR3: TGTGCCAGCAGCTTATATAGCGGGGGGAGGGATACGCAGTATTTT.

The chain employs TRBV5-4 and TRBJ2-2; TRBD2 matches 8 bases. CDR1 is SGHNT and CDR2 is YYREEE in the germline V gene (reference sequence). The CDR3 totals 16 residues. J was trimmed by 4 bases and V by 1 base; bases with no gene match: 6. The CDR3 loop reads CASSLYFGGATGELFF. The CDR3, as DNA: TGTGCCAGCAGCTTGTACTTCGGGGGGGCCACCGGGGAGCTGTTTTTT.

V is TRBV19 and J is TRBJ1-1; no clear D gene. This CDR3 region has 13 residues. Germline V CDR1 and CDR2: LNHDA, SQIVND (reference sequence). Trimming took 4 bases from V and 5 from J, leaving 11 bases between them. CDR3 protein: CASSRFQGTEAFF. In nucleotides, the CDR3 is TGTGCCAGTAGTAGATTTCAAGGGACTGAAGCTTTCTTT.

The J gene is TRBJ1-2, the V gene TRBV4-3; TRBD1 is a possible D gene (6 bases). Per germline, CDR1 LGHNA and CDR2 YSLEER. This CDR3 region has 16 residues. Trimming shortened V by 0 bases and J by 2 bases, and 13 bases separated the two germline ends. This chain's CDR3 is CASSQDFYGGNYGYTF. The CDR3 DNA is TGCGCCAGCAGCCAAGACTTTTATGGGGGCAACTATGGCTACACCTTC.

The V call is TRBV7-2, the J call TRBJ1-2, with 7 bases that match TRBD1. In germline, CDR1 is SGHTA, CDR2 FQGNSA. The junction had 16 bases not matched to a gene; V was cut back by 5 bases and J by 7 bases. CDR3 length: 16 amino acids. The DNA of the CDR3 is TGTGCCAGCAGCCAAAGACAGGGTAGTCTTCGTGGTGGCTACACCTTC. It specifies CASSQRQGSLRGGYTF.

The chain carries TRBV13 and TRBJ1-5, with D unresolved. Deletions cut 0 bases from V and 2 bases from J, with 8 bases between. The CDR3 sequence is 15 residues long. Germline assignment: CDR1 PRHDT and CDR2 FYEKMQ (reference sequence). The chain's CDR3 is CASSLGQMGNQPQHF. In DNA form, the CDR3 reads TGTGCCAGCAGCTTAGGACAAATGGGCAATCAGCCCCAGCATTTT.